The clone carrying this T cell receptor (beta chain) occurred once. The antigen is unknown. These data are taken from a study of cytomegalovirus exposure and HLA in healthy donors. It was with 60 Vbeta and 13 Jbeta primers that the PCR ran. Method: immunoSEQ multiplex PCR; TCRdb's copy keeps in-frame clones and lacks some. The sample has about 160,000 clones, 84% seen once. The germline V gene encodes CDR1 SGHTA and CDR2 FQGNSA. There are 16 residues in the CDR3. The ends were cut back, 5 bases at V and 3 bases at J, with 17 bases in the middle. Study results and limitations: Presence/absence analyses assumed roughly uniform sequencing depth across donors.

The chain links TRBV7-2 to TRBJ2-1; a weak D match, TRBD2 (5 bases). The clonotype originates from a man between 18 and 29 years old in good health and CMV-seronegative. The source material was PBMCs. DNA for the CDR3: TGTGCCAGCAGCCACTTTGGAGACCGGGGCTACAATGAGCAGTTCTTC. Translated: CASSHFGDRGYNEQFF.